A selection of T cell receptor beta chains follows, all from one sample in a study of control samples from healthy donors and cancer patients. Some clones are missing from TCRdb's copy, which holds only in-frame ones; the method was immunoSEQ multiplex PCR. Of tens of thousands of clones listed, about 87% are singletons. The specimen was blood. The receptors were sampled from a man aged 45-65 years in good health. Both conserved end residues are part of each CDR3. The D gene is left open where the match is weak. The listing skips clone size in some rows; elsewhere it reads once, few, many or a size class.

clone size: NA; J gene: TRBJ2-3; D gene: TRBD1; V gene: TRBV7-8; CDR3 DNA: TGTGCCAGCACCCCGACAGGGGGCCCCGGCACAGATACGCAGTATTTT; CDR3 protein: CASTPTGGPGTDTQYF
clone size: NA; J gene: TRBJ2-1; D gene: TRBD2; V gene: TRBV7-3; CDR3 DNA: TGTGCCAGCAGCCCGGGGCTAGCGGGAACAAATGAGCAGTTCTTC; CDR3 protein: CASSPGLAGTNEQFF
clone size: NA; J gene: TRBJ1-2; D gene: NA; V gene: TRBV24-1; CDR3 DNA: TGTGCCACCAGTGATACCGGTTATGGCTACACCTTC; CDR3 protein: CATSDTGYGYTF
clone size: NA; J gene: TRBJ2-5; D gene: NA; V gene: TRBV19; CDR3 DNA: TGTGCCAGTAGTATAGATGGAGGAGCTCAAGAGACCCAGTACTTC; CDR3 protein: CASSIDGGAQETQYF
clone size: NA; J gene: TRBJ2-1; D gene: NA; V gene: TRBV5-1; CDR3 DNA: TGCGCCAGCAGCCGCCCTCTAAACAATGAGCAGTTCTTC; CDR3 protein: CASSRPLNNEQFF
clone size: NA; J gene: TRBJ2-3; D gene: TRBD1; V gene: TRBV5-1; CDR3 DNA: TGCGCCAGCACCTCCACAGGGGGCTACCAAGATACGCAGTATTTT; CDR3 protein: CASTSTGGYQDTQYF
clone size: NA; J gene: TRBJ2-6; D gene: NA; V gene: TRBV4-1; CDR3 DNA: TGCGCCAGCAGCCAAGAGGGTGGATTTGGGGCCAACGTCCTGACTTTC; CDR3 protein: CASSQEGGFGANVLTF
clone size: NA; J gene: TRBJ1-6; D gene: NA; V gene: TRBV5-1; CDR3 DNA: TGCGCCAGCAGCTTGGAGGGTAATTCACCCCTCCACTTT; CDR3 protein: CASSLEGNSPLHF
clone size: NA; J gene: TRBJ2-1; D gene: TRBD1; V gene: TRBV27; CDR3 DNA: TGTGCCAGCACTCGACAGGGGACCTCCTACAATGAGCAGTTCTTC; CDR3 protein: CASTRQGTSYNEQFF
clone size: NA; J gene: TRBJ1-2; D gene: TRBD1; V gene: TRBV4-1; CDR3 DNA: TGCGCCAGCAGCCCACAGGGGAGACCCGACTATGGCTACACCTTC; CDR3 protein: CASSPQGRPDYGYTF
clone size: few; J gene: TRBJ1-1; D gene: NA; V gene: TRBV14; CDR3 DNA: TGTGCCAGCAGCCACCTAACAGGGAACACTGAAGCTTTCTTT; CDR3 protein: CASSHLTGNTEAFF
clone size: NA; J gene: TRBJ2-5; D gene: NA; V gene: TRBV4-2; CDR3 DNA: TGTGCCAGCAGCCAAGTCCCAGATGAGAAGACCCAGTACTTC; CDR3 protein: CASSQVPDEKTQYF
clone size: NA; J gene: TRBJ2-1; D gene: NA; V gene: TRBV7-2; CDR3 DNA: TGTGCCAGCAGCTTTGGACGGTCCTACAATGAGCAGTTCTTC; CDR3 protein: CASSFGRSYNEQFF
clone size: NA; J gene: TRBJ2-5; D gene: NA; V gene: TRBV7-2; CDR3 DNA: TGTGCCAGCAGAACAGGGGCGCCTACCGGGGGGACCCAGTACTTC; CDR3 protein: CASRTGAPTGGTQYF
clone size: NA; J gene: TRBJ2-7; D gene: TRBD2; V gene: TRBV7-9; CDR3 DNA: TGTGCCAGCAGCTTCCGGGAGGGCTCCTCCTACGAGCAGTACTTC; CDR3 protein: CASSFREGSSYEQYF
clone size: NA; J gene: TRBJ2-3; D gene: TRBD1; V gene: TRBV7-3; CDR3 DNA: TGTGCCAGCAGCTTTGGGACAGGGGGCACAGATACGCAGTATTTT; CDR3 protein: CASSFGTGGTDTQYF
clone size: once; J gene: TRBJ1-2; D gene: NA; V gene: TRBV21-1; CDR3 DNA: TGTGCCAGCAGCCCTTCTGGGACAGGGGCCCCCTTCTATGGCTACACCTTC; CDR3 protein: CASSPSGTGAPFYGYTF
clone size: NA; J gene: TRBJ2-5; D gene: NA; V gene: TRBV29-1; CDR3 DNA: TGCAGCGTTGAAGAAGGGAAAGAGACCCAGTACTTC; CDR3 protein: CSVEEGKETQYF
clone size: NA; J gene: TRBJ1-1; D gene: NA; V gene: TRBV29-1; CDR3 DNA: TGCAGCGTTTCCAAGACACTAGACAGGCCCACTGAAGCTTTCTTT; CDR3 protein: CSVSKTLDRPTEAFF
clone size: NA; J gene: TRBJ1-4; D gene: NA; V gene: TRBV2; CDR3 DNA: TGTGCCAGCAGTGGGAGACAGCTACCTTGGGGAAAACTGTTTTTT; CDR3 protein: CASSGRQLPWGKLFF
clone size: NA; J gene: TRBJ2-1; D gene: TRBD2; V gene: TRBV6-4; CDR3 DNA: TGTGCCAGCAGTCAGACCTCCCCGGGGGGGAATGAGCAGTTCTTC; CDR3 protein: CASSQTSPGGNEQFF
clone size: NA; J gene: TRBJ2-7; D gene: TRBD2; V gene: TRBV18; CDR3 DNA: TGTGCCAGCTCACCGTCTAGGGGGACTAGCGTCTCCTACGAGCAGTACTTC; CDR3 protein: CASSPSRGTSVSYEQYF
clone size: NA; J gene: TRBJ1-1; D gene: NA; V gene: TRBV3-1/TRBV3-2; CDR3 DNA: TGTGCCAGCAGCCCACAGGGGAACACTGAAGCTTTCTTT; CDR3 protein: CASSPQGNTEAFF
clone size: NA; J gene: TRBJ2-1; D gene: NA; V gene: TRBV6-1; CDR3 DNA: TGTGCCAGCAGTGAATTCCTTAGGGGGGGGGAGCAGTTCTTC; CDR3 protein: CASSEFLRGGEQFF
clone size: NA; J gene: TRBJ2-1; D gene: NA; V gene: TRBV20-1; CDR3 DNA: TGCAGTGCTAGTTGGGGACAAGGTAGTCGTGAGCAGTTCTTC; CDR3 protein: CSASWGQGSREQFF
clone size: NA; J gene: TRBJ1-6; D gene: NA; V gene: TRBV2; CDR3 DNA: TGTGCCAGCACCCTTTCCGGGGTCGAATCACCCCTCCACTTT; CDR3 protein: CASTLSGVESPLHF
clone size: NA; J gene: TRBJ1-3; D gene: NA; V gene: TRBV18; CDR3 DNA: TGTGCCAGCTCACAATCCGGGGGCCCCGGAAACACCATATATTTT; CDR3 protein: CASSQSGGPGNTIYF
clone size: NA; J gene: TRBJ2-1; D gene: TRBD2; V gene: TRBV6-5; CDR3 DNA: TGTGCCAGTGGCAGAGCGGGGGGGCGGAATGAGCAGTTCTTC; CDR3 protein: CASGRAGGRNEQFF
clone size: once; J gene: TRBJ2-2; D gene: NA; V gene: TRBV7-3; CDR3 DNA: TGTGCCAGCAGCCCTCCAGGGTCGCCCGGGGAGCTGTTTTTT; CDR3 protein: CASSPPGSPGELFF
clone size: NA; J gene: TRBJ1-5; D gene: NA; V gene: TRBV30; CDR3 DNA: TGTGCCTGGAGGACCGGGGCTGTTCTGGGGCCCCAGCATTTT; CDR3 protein: CAWRTGAVLGPQHF
clone size: few; J gene: TRBJ2-5; D gene: NA; V gene: TRBV25-1; CDR3 DNA: TGTGCCAGCAGTAAGGGATTGGGGTGGGTGACCCAGTACTTC; CDR3 protein: CASSKGLGWVTQYF
clone size: NA; J gene: TRBJ2-2; D gene: NA; V gene: TRBV27; CDR3 DNA: TGTGCCAGCAGTTTATATGGGGGCGCGAACACCGGGGAGCTGTTTTTT; CDR3 protein: CASSLYGGANTGELFF
clone size: NA; J gene: TRBJ1-3; D gene: NA; V gene: TRBV15; CDR3 DNA: TGTGCCACCAGCAGAGAAGGGAATGCTGGAAACACCATATATTTT; CDR3 protein: CATSREGNAGNTIYF
clone size: NA; J gene: TRBJ1-6; D gene: NA; V gene: TRBV19; CDR3 DNA: TGTGCCAGTAGTAGGACAAGCTATAATTCACCCCTCCACTTT; CDR3 protein: CASSRTSYNSPLHF
clone size: NA; J gene: TRBJ2-3; D gene: NA; V gene: TRBV7-2; CDR3 DNA: TGTGCCAGCAGCTTTCCGGGAGCTAGCACAGATACGCAGTATTTT; CDR3 protein: CASSFPGASTDTQYF
clone size: NA; J gene: TRBJ1-1; D gene: TRBD1; V gene: TRBV4-1; CDR3 DNA: TGCGCCAGCAGCCAGTGGATGACAGGGATGAACACTGAAGCTTTCTTT; CDR3 protein: CASSQWMTGMNTEAFF
clone size: NA; J gene: TRBJ2-2; D gene: NA; V gene: TRBV29-1; CDR3 DNA: TGCAGCGTTGGGAAGGGAAGTGACACCGGGGAGCTGTTTTTT; CDR3 protein: CSVGKGSDTGELFF
clone size: NA; J gene: TRBJ2-7; D gene: NA; V gene: TRBV6-4; CDR3 DNA: TGTGCCAGCAGACCCGACAGAACCTCGATGGAGGAGCAGTACTTC; CDR3 protein: CASRPDRTSMEEQYF
clone size: NA; J gene: TRBJ2-1; D gene: TRBD2; V gene: TRBV2; CDR3 DNA: TGTGCCAGCAGTGGTCTTATAGCGGGGGCCAACAATGAGCAGTTCTTC; CDR3 protein: CASSGLIAGANNEQFF
clone size: NA; J gene: TRBJ2-1; D gene: NA; V gene: TRBV5-1; CDR3 DNA: TGCGCCAGCAGCCTGGAACTAGGCCGCGAGCAGTTCTTC; CDR3 protein: CASSLELGREQFF
clone size: NA; J gene: TRBJ2-2; D gene: NA; V gene: TRBV7-8; CDR3 DNA: TGTGCCAGCAGCTTAGGTGGTATGGCGGGATCGAACACCGGGGAGCTGTTTTTT; CDR3 protein: CASSLGGMAGSNTGELFF
clone size: NA; J gene: TRBJ2-5; D gene: TRBD2; V gene: TRBV7-2; CDR3 DNA: TGTGCCAGCAGGTCTGGGACTAGCGGGAGGGGAGACGGAGAGACCCAGTACTTC; CDR3 protein: CASRSGTSGRGDGETQYF
clone size: NA; J gene: TRBJ2-6; D gene: NA; V gene: TRBV11-2; CDR3 DNA: TGTGCCAGCAGCGGGGGAAAGGGACGGAACTCTGGGGCCAACGTCCTGACTTTC; CDR3 protein: CASSGGKGRNSGANVLTF
clone size: NA; J gene: TRBJ2-7; D gene: TRBD2; V gene: TRBV10-1; CDR3 DNA: TGCGCCAGCAGTGAGTCATGGGCGTTAGCGGGAGGGCCTTCGGGCGAGCAGTACTTC; CDR3 protein: CASSESWALAGGPSGEQYF
clone size: once; J gene: TRBJ2-3; D gene: NA; V gene: TRBV24-1; CDR3 DNA: TGTGCCACCAGTGATTTCCCCGGTACTAGCACAGATACGCAGTATTTT; CDR3 protein: CATSDFPGTSTDTQYF
clone size: NA; J gene: TRBJ1-2; D gene: NA; V gene: TRBV9; CDR3 DNA: TGTGCCAGCAGCGTAGGGGACGGTTCTGCGGTCTATGGCTACACCTTC; CDR3 protein: CASSVGDGSAVYGYTF
clone size: NA; J gene: TRBJ1-1; D gene: TRBD1; V gene: TRBV3-1/TRBV3-2; CDR3 DNA: TGTGCCAGCAGCCAAGAATATGAAGGGACAGGGGACAAAGCTTTCTTT; CDR3 protein: CASSQEYEGTGDKAFF
clone size: NA; J gene: TRBJ1-1; D gene: TRBD1; V gene: TRBV29-1; CDR3 DNA: TGCAGCGTTGCGGACAGGGTTGTCTTTTATGAAGCTTTCTTT; CDR3 protein: CSVADRVVFYEAFF
clone size: NA; J gene: TRBJ2-1; D gene: TRBD1; V gene: TRBV7-9; CDR3 DNA: TGTGCCAGCAGCTTAGAATTAGGACAGGGAATTATGAATGAGCAGTTCTTC; CDR3 protein: CASSLELGQGIMNEQFF
clone size: NA; J gene: TRBJ2-1; D gene: NA; V gene: TRBV4-1; CDR3 DNA: TGCGCCAGCAGCCAAGCGGCTAGCGTCGACAATGAGCAGTTCTTC; CDR3 protein: CASSQAASVDNEQFF
clone size: NA; J gene: TRBJ2-1; D gene: NA; V gene: TRBV5-1; CDR3 DNA: TGCGCCAGCAGCTCACGGGGGGCCCCCAACAATGAGCAGTTCTTC; CDR3 protein: CASSSRGAPNNEQFF
clone size: NA; J gene: TRBJ2-7; D gene: NA; V gene: TRBV6-5; CDR3 DNA: TGTGCCAGCAGTTATTGGGACGTTCCTCCCTACGAGCAGTACTTC; CDR3 protein: CASSYWDVPPYEQYF
clone size: NA; J gene: TRBJ2-2; D gene: NA; V gene: TRBV18; CDR3 DNA: TGTGCCAGCTCTTTGGCGGGGGCAAACACCGGGGAGCTGTTTTTT; CDR3 protein: CASSLAGANTGELFF
clone size: NA; J gene: TRBJ2-1; D gene: TRBD2; V gene: TRBV2; CDR3 DNA: TGTGCCAGCATGTCTAGCGGTTCTTCCTACAATGAGCAGTTCTTC; CDR3 protein: CASMSSGSSYNEQFF
clone size: NA; J gene: TRBJ2-1; D gene: NA; V gene: TRBV14; CDR3 DNA: TGTGCCAGCAGCCAAAACCTGGGGAATGAGCAGTTCTTC; CDR3 protein: CASSQNLGNEQFF
clone size: NA; J gene: TRBJ2-2; D gene: NA; V gene: TRBV2; CDR3 DNA: TGTGCCAGCAGTGACGTTTACCGCGCCGGGGAGCTGTTTTTT; CDR3 protein: CASSDVYRAGELFF
clone size: NA; J gene: TRBJ1-3; D gene: TRBD1; V gene: TRBV24-1; CDR3 DNA: TGTGCCACCAGCTATGGGTTGACCCGGGGTCAGGGGGAACCGGTTTGTCCGACCACCATATATTTT; CDR3 protein: CATSYGLTRGQGEPVCPTTIYF
clone size: NA; J gene: TRBJ1-5; D gene: NA; V gene: TRBV4-1; CDR3 DNA: TGCGCCAGCAGTCTAAGTGAAGGGATGGACAATCAGCCCCAGCATTTT; CDR3 protein: CASSLSEGMDNQPQHF
clone size: once; J gene: TRBJ1-3; D gene: TRBD1; V gene: TRBV2; CDR3 DNA: TGTGCCAGCAGTCCAACCAGAAGGTGGGTCGGGACAGTCGCCCTCTCTGGAAACACCATATATTTT; CDR3 protein: CASSPTRRWVGTVALSGNTIYF
clone size: NA; J gene: TRBJ1-2; D gene: TRBD1; V gene: TRBV19; CDR3 DNA: TGTGCCAGTAGTACACTCGACAGGGACCATAACTATGGCTACACCTTC; CDR3 protein: CASSTLDRDHNYGYTF